A selection of T cell receptor beta chains follows, all from one sample in a study of type 1 regulatory T cells. TCRdb called the reads again in MiXCR, with one record for every CDR3 protein. The sample yields approximately 90,000 distinct CDR3 sequences, 25% to 40% seen once. The material sequenced was CD4+ T cells, either the whole sample or a sorted fraction (not recorded which). These receptors originate from a human donor in good health. Each CDR3 is given with its conserved first and last residue.

TRBJ1-5 | TRBV11-2 | CASSPTGQNNQPQHF
TRBJ2-7 | TRBV29-1 | CSVRTDSYEQYF
TRBJ2-5 | TRBV4-2 | CASSHSSPGSGETQYF
TRBJ1-6 | TRBV7-8 | CASSLEQGAGDSPLHF
TRBJ2-5 | TRBV20-1 | CSATPPRPLGETQYF
TRBJ2-1 | TRBV4-1 | CASSQIDSGSYNEQFF
TRBJ1-1 | TRBV6-2/TRBV6-3 | CASSSYVALGMAEAFF
TRBJ1-3 | TRBV20-1 | CSARRLTAGNTIYF
TRBJ2-1 | TRBV13 | CASSRRGLAGVGDEQFF
TRBJ2-5 | TRBV20-1 | CSARNRLAGFETQYF
TRBJ2-1 | TRBV20-1 | CSARGQGGFLDEQFF
TRBJ1-5 | TRBV5-5 | CASSLDVTSNRPQHF
TRBJ2-7 | TRBV7-6 | CASSPEAGRRYEQYF
TRBJ2-5 | TRBV20-1 | CSASPGTSGRSYNEQYF
TRBJ1-1 | TRBV29-1 | CSVRQGVNTEAFF
TRBJ1-3 | TRBV18 | CASSPPGIREGNTIYF